This TCR beta chain was captured in a study of blood T cell repertoires in COVID-19. Study as a whole: Collection of acute and convalescent COVID-19 samples took place in the United States, Italy and Spain.

How the authors handled the data: Amplification of reference gene primers provided the estimated nucleated cell counts. Clones were read by immunoSEQ multiplex PCR, and TCRdb kept only the in-frame ones, dropping some. V and J calls and clone size are copied from that table; D and trimming were computed from the DNA. The sample contains 150,000 to 190,000 clones, more than 75% of which appear only once. The CDR3 has 15 residues. The V gene end was trimmed by 4 bases and the J gene end by 9 bases; junction bases not matched to a gene: 8. Germline CDR1 SGHNT, CDR2 YYREEE (reference sequence). Followed over time, Seattle patients had been enrolled while infection was active.

This sequence joins TRBV5-4 and TRBJ2-1; TRBD2 agrees at 12 bases. The sample was peripheral blood. The receptor was isolated from a woman aged 60-75 years with COVID-19, enrolled during active disease. CDR3 coding DNA: TGTGCCAGCAGCCCGGGGGGACTAGCGGGCACTGAGCAGTTCTTC. This sequence encodes CASSPGGLAGTEQFF.